One sample yielded the 18 T cell receptor beta chains listed below, sequenced in a study of cytomegalovirus exposure and HLA in healthy donors. Libraries were prepared by immunoSEQ multiplex PCR; TCRdb keeps only in-frame clonotypes and omits some of them. The repertoire has 90,000 to 130,000 clones, approximately 88% of them found once; the top ten carry 1.4%. Sequenced material: PBMCs. The receptors were gathered from a woman aged 25-40 years in good health and CMV-seropositive.

The chain employs TRBV30 and TRBJ2-7; D not resolved. V was trimmed by 0 bases and J by 4 bases, leaving 7 bases between them. Per the germline V gene, CDR1 is GTSNPN and CDR2 is SVGIG (reference sequence). The CDR3 is 12 residues long. CDR3 amino acids: CAWSVHQYEQYF. For the CDR3, the DNA is TGTGCCTGGAGTGTACATCAGTACGAGCAGTACTTC.

The gene calls are TRBV2 and TRBJ2-5; 7 bases align to TRBD1. This CDR3 contains 14 residues. Unmatched junction bases numbered 9, after V lost 9 bases and J lost 2 bases. CDR1 is SNHLY and CDR2 is FYNNEI in the germline V gene. DNA for the CDR3: TGTGCCAGACAAAAATGGACAGGTCAAGAGACCCAGTACTTC. Its protein is CARQKWTGQETQYF.

The gene calls are TRBV5-1 and TRBJ1-2, with 9 positions matching TRBD1. V trimming: 4 bases; J trimming: 2 bases; junction bases outside the gene matches: 6. The germline V gene encodes CDR1 SGHRS and CDR2 YFSETQ. The CDR3 is 15 amino acids. In nucleotides, the CDR3 is TGCGCCAGCAGCAGGGACAGGGCCGAAAACTATGGCTACACCTTC. It is translated as CASSRDRAENYGYTF.

The chain uses TRBV5-1 and TRBJ2-3, with D possibly TRBD2 on 6 matching bases. Looked up from germline, CDR1 is SGHRS and CDR2 is YFSETQ. This CDR3 is 16 amino acids long. V was cut by 0 bases and J by 2 bases, with 13 bases left in between. The CDR3 reads CASSLEEGSSTDTQYF. The CDR3 bases are TGCGCCAGCAGCTTGGAGGAGGGATCCTCCACAGATACGCAGTATTTT.

The genes are TRBV4-1 and TRBJ1-4; weak D call: TRBD1 (6 bases). From germline, CDR1 is MGHRA and CDR2 YSYEKL. The CDR3 runs 18 residues. The V end lost 0 bases, the J end lost 5 bases, and 19 bases lay between the germline ends. For the CDR3, the DNA is TGCGCCAGCAGCCAAGATAGGCGGTCGGACAGTTCGAATGAAAAACTGTTTTTT. Residues: CASSQDRRSDSSNEKLFF.

This chain connects TRBV7-9 to TRBJ2-7; 10 bases are a match to TRBD2. V was clipped by 2 bases and J by 6 bases; unmatched bases: 4. CDR1 SEHNR and CDR2 FQNEAQ come from the germline V gene (reference sequence). This CDR3 has 14 residues. CDR3 DNA sequence: TGTGCCAGCAGCTTAAGCGGGAGGGCCCTCGAGCAGTACTTC. Translating it yields CASSLSGRALEQYF.

V is TRBV7-2 and J is TRBJ2-7; 9 bases align to TRBD2. This CDR3 region has 16 residues. V lost 3 bases, J lost 5 bases, and 11 bases stayed unmatched. Germline CDR1 and CDR2: SGHTA and FQGNSA. CDR3 loop: CASSFGVRGGRDEQYF. The DNA of the CDR3 is TGTGCCAGCAGCTTTGGGGTGCGGGGGGGCCGGGACGAGCAGTACTTC.

This chain links TRBV20-1 with TRBJ2-7; 7 bases are shared with TRBD1. This CDR3 contains 11 residues. CDR1 and CDR2 (germline): DFQATT, SNEGSKA (reference sequence). V lost 5 bases and J lost 3; bases outside the gene matches: 1. For the CDR3, the DNA is TGCAGTGCTGGGGACAGCTACGAGCAGTACTTC. Amino acid sequence: CSAGDSYEQYF.

This chain uses TRBV5-4 with TRBJ2-5; 12 nucleotides match TRBD2. The germline CDR1 and CDR2 sequences are SGHNT and YYREEE (reference sequence). The ends lost 0 bases at V and 5 bases at J; junction bases unmatched: 11. This CDR3 has 18 residues. DNA for the CDR3: TGTGCCAGCAGCTTGGTTGCTAGCGGGGGGGCTAGGAGGGAGACCCAGTACTTC. Translation: CASSLVASGGARRETQYF.

J is TRBJ2-3 and V is TRBV7-6; perhaps TRBD2 as D (6 bases). From germline, CDR1 is SGHVS and CDR2 FNYEAQ. This CDR3 contains 13 residues. V lost 5 bases and J lost 4, with 10 bases in between. In nucleotides, the CDR3 is TGTGCCAGCAGCACGGGACTCTCAGATACGCAGTATTTT. This sequence encodes CASSTGLSDTQYF.

The J gene is TRBJ2-7, the V gene TRBV5-1, with a possible D match to TRBD1 (6 bases). V was trimmed by 3 bases and J by 4 bases, leaving 11 bases between them. This CDR3 contains 13 residues. Germline V gene sequence: CDR1 SGHRS, CDR2 YFSETQ. The CDR3 loop is CASSYRTAYEQYF. In nucleotides, the CDR3 is TGCGCCAGCAGCTACCGGACAGCATACGAGCAGTACTTC.

The chain recombines TRBV25-1 with TRBJ2-3; weak D call: TRBD2 (5 bases). CDR1 MGHDK and CDR2 SYGVNS come from the germline V gene. The CDR3 spans 15 residues. The V gene lost 1 base and the J gene lost 6 bases, with 14 bases spanning the gap. The CDR3 DNA sequence: TGTGCCAGCAGTGAATCGGGCGGGCCAGCGGATACGCAGTATTTT. Translating gives CASSESGGPADTQYF.

The rearrangement uses TRBV28 and TRBJ1-5; D not resolved. CDR3 length: 16 amino acids. Germline values: CDR1 MDHEN, CDR2 SYDVKM. V was trimmed by 3 bases and J by 8 bases, leaving 20 bases between them. This chain's CDR3 is CASSFSPMRSGEPQHF. DNA of the CDR3: TGTGCCAGCAGTTTTTCCCCGATGAGGTCCGGGGAGCCCCAGCATTTT.

The chain combines TRBV11-2 with TRBJ2-3; 8 bases are shared with TRBD1. The CDR3 covers 13 residues. CDR1 is SGHAT, CDR2 FQNNGV, per germline. J lost 6 bases, V lost 5 bases, and 4 bases had no gene match. The DNA of the CDR3 is TGTGCCAGCAGCCGGACAGGGCCCGATACGCAGTATTTT. It encodes CASSRTGPDTQYF.

The V call is TRBV30, the J call TRBJ1-1; no reliable D call. The length of the CDR3 is 14 residues. Germline V gives CDR1 GTSNPN, CDR2 SVGIG (reference sequence). With 5 bases removed from V and 1 base from J, the gap between germline ends came to 14 bases. The DNA of the CDR3 is TGTGCCTGGTCCGCCCGGGGTCCGAACACTGAAGCTTTCTTT. Translation: CAWSARGPNTEAFF.

V is TRBV7-3 and J is TRBJ2-2; maybe TRBD2 (7 bases). This CDR3 comprises 17 residues. In germline, CDR1 is SGHTA, CDR2 FQGTGA. The V gene lost 5 bases and the J gene lost 1 base, with 17 bases spanning the gap. The CDR3 DNA is TGTGCCAGCAGCCCCTCCACCGGGGGGCAGAACACCGGGGAGCTGTTTTTT. Its translation: CASSPSTGGQNTGELFF.

The chain's CDR3 is CASVPRGGNTEAFF. DNA for the CDR3: TGTGCTAGTGTCCCTAGGGGGGGGAACACTGAAGCTTTCTTT. The chain recombines TRBV12-5 with TRBJ1-1; weak D call: TRBD1 (6 bases). CDR1 LGHNT and CDR2 FRNRAP come from the germline V gene. Trimming took off 7 bases at V and 1 base at J, with 13 bases between the two ends. The CDR3 consists of 14 residues. Full variable domain (rest looked up from reference TRBV12-5 and TRBJ1-1): DARVTQTPRHKVTEMGQEVTMRCQPILGHNTVFWYRQTMMQGLELLAYFRNRAPLDDSGMPKDRFSAEMPDATLATLKIQPSEPRDSAVYFCASVPRGGNTEAFFGQGTRLTVV.

This clone appeared a few times. The chain is built from TRBV30 and TRBJ1-2; D is unclear. Trimming stripped 2 bases from V and 4 bases from J, with 8 bases between. CDR3 size: 12 residues. Germline assignment: CDR1 GTSNPN and CDR2 SVGIG (reference sequence). The CDR3 coding sequence is TGTGCCTGGAGTCCTCGAGCCTATGGCTACACCTTC. Protein sequence: CAWSPRAYGYTF.